The T cell receptor (beta chain) described here comes from a study of blood T cell repertoires in COVID-19. The wider study: COVID-19 samples collected from the United States, Italy and Spain covered acute and convalescent phases.

As processed by the authors: How many nucleated cells were present was estimated from reference gene primer amplification. Assay: immunoSEQ multiplex PCR; the TCRdb copy retains only in-frame clones and omits some. V and J calls and clone size are those listed in that table; D and trimming were worked out from the DNA. In the table there are fewer than 200,000 clones, 88% of which are singletons. This CDR3 region has 17 residues. Participant age was roughly 18 to 95 years, and participants resided in about two dozen US areas. Clinical histories supplied by participants themselves formed the basis of cohort assignment.

This chain joins TRBV21-1 and TRBJ1-2; the table's D call, TRBD1, was not checked against the DNA. TRBV21-1 is designated a pseudogene. This clonotype originated in a young woman who had recovered from COVID-19. Specimen: PBMCs or T cells enriched from blood (not recorded which). This chain's CDR3 is CASSPPGAGGIVYGYTF. CDR3 coding DNA: TGTGCCAGCAGCCCCCCTGGCGCAGGGGGCATTGTCTATGGCTACACCTTC.